Following are 19 T cell receptor beta chains from one sample sequenced in a study of Tregs in tolerant kidney transplant recipients. Recipients received nonmyeloablative bone marrow transplants from related graft donors, with transient mixed chimerism. Sequencing was performed with immunoSEQ multiplex PCR; in TCRdb, only in-frame clones are kept and a portion is missing. The table includes tens of thousands of clones, around 90% detected once. The sample consisted of CD4+ T cells from blood (PBMCs), taken 24 months after the transplant. The receptors here all came from a human patient who received a combined kidney and bone marrow transplant. Some of the T cells may derive from the graft donor.

CDR3 bases: TGTGCCAGCAGCTTCCTAGCGGGGGGGCAGGGTGAGCAGTTCTTC. It yields the protein CASSFLAGGQGEQFF. The chain joins TRBV11-3 to TRBJ2-1, with 12 nucleotides matching TRBD2. Unmatched junction bases numbered 6, after V lost 3 bases and J lost 9 bases. The length of the CDR3 is 15 residues. Germline V gene lookup returns CDR1 SGHNT and CDR2 YENEEA.

This chain joins TRBV9 and TRBJ2-2; perhaps TRBD1 as D (5 bases). V lost 0 bases to trimming and J lost 4 bases, with 13 bases between them. Per germline, CDR1 SGDLS and CDR2 YYNGEE. CDR3 length: 16 amino acids. CDR3 region: CASSVDPRAATGELFF. The CDR3 DNA sequence: TGTGCCAGCAGCGTAGACCCCAGGGCGGCCACCGGGGAGCTGTTTTTT.

The rearrangement joins TRBV5-7 to TRBJ1-2; D not resolved. TRBV5-7 is placed among ORFs of uncertain function. V lost 2 bases to trimming and J lost 2 bases, with 10 bases between them. There are 14 residues in the CDR3. The chain's CDR3 is CASSFQVSNYGYTF. For the CDR3, the DNA is TGTGCCAGCAGCTTCCAGGTGTCAAACTATGGCTACACCTTC.

V and J are TRBV7-3 and TRBJ2-3, with 7 bases aligning to TRBD2. CDR3 size: 14 residues. Germline V gives CDR1 SGHTA, CDR2 FQGTGA. With 5 bases clipped from V and 0 bases from J, the junction kept 2 bases outside the gene matches. The chain's CDR3 is CASSGRGSTDTQYF. CDR3 nucleotide sequence: TGTGCCAGCAGCGGGCGGGGGAGCACAGATACGCAGTATTTT.

The rearrangement links TRBV19 to TRBJ2-5, with TRBD2 identical over 8 bases. This CDR3 contains 16 residues. CDR1 LNHDA and CDR2 SQIVND come from the germline V gene (reference sequence). The J segment lost 4 bases and the V segment lost 2 bases, leaving 9 bases of the junction unmatched. The CDR3 reads CASSITGLGTRETQYF. Written as DNA, the CDR3 is TGTGCCAGTAGTATAACGGGACTAGGAACCAGAGAGACCCAGTACTTC.

The rearrangement joins TRBV28 to TRBJ2-7, with 9 bases lining up with TRBD1. The CDR3 totals 16 residues. J was trimmed by 3 bases and V by 2 bases; bases with no gene match: 8. Germline V gene lookup returns CDR1 MDHEN and CDR2 SYDVKM. The DNA of the CDR3 is TGTGCCAGCAGTTTAGTCTGGGAGACAGGGGGCTACGAGCAGTACTTC. This codes for CASSLVWETGGYEQYF.

The genes are TRBV19 and TRBJ2-1, with TRBD1 matching 10 bases. Germline trimming cut 5 bases from V and 5 bases from J; bases unmatched to any gene: 12. This CDR3 is 17 amino acids long. Germline V gene lookup returns CDR1 LNHDA and CDR2 SQIVND (reference sequence). CDR3 amino acids: CASSPWGRQGAHNEQFF. The CDR3 DNA is TGTGCCAGTAGTCCCTGGGGGCGACAGGGGGCTCACAATGAGCAGTTCTTC.

This clone has just one count. This rearrangement joins TRBV28 to TRBJ2-7; 9 nucleotides agree with TRBD1. The V gene's germline CDR1 is MDHEN and CDR2 SYDVKM. Trimming removed 6 bases from V and 4 bases from J; junction bases left unmatched: 10. There are 15 residues in the CDR3. The DNA of the CDR3 is TGTGCCAGCAGCAACCCGGGACAGGGTGGATACGAGCAGTACTTC. This translates into CASSNPGQGGYEQYF.

The V and J genes are TRBV19 and TRBJ1-5; D not resolved. Trimming removed 2 bases from V and 9 bases from J, with 14 bases in between. The CDR3 is 14 amino acids. Germline V gene data show CDR1 as LNHDA and CDR2 as SQIVND (reference sequence). CDR3 protein: CASSITHAARPQHF. The DNA for the CDR3 is TGTGCCAGTAGTATAACTCACGCGGCAAGGCCCCAGCATTTT.

The chain has TRBV2 and TRBJ2-3; possible D gene TRBD2, 6 bases. V lost 11 bases, J lost 4 bases, and 16 bases lay in between. Germline V gene sequence: CDR1 SNHLY, CDR2 FYNNEI. This CDR3 has 13 amino acids. CDR3 amino acids: CAGGTEVSDTQYF. The CDR3, as DNA: TGTGCCGGAGGGACCGAAGTATCAGATACGCAGTATTTT.

The chain has TRBV10-3 and TRBJ1-2; TRBD1 agrees at 7 bases. CDR1 ENHRY and CDR2 SYGVKD come from the germline V gene. The trim removed 0 bases at V and 5 bases at J, leaving 3 bases unmatched. The CDR3 runs 14 residues. CDR3: CAISESGGAYGYTF. Written as DNA, the CDR3 is TGTGCCATCAGTGAGTCAGGGGGCGCTTATGGCTACACCTTC.

The chain has TRBV19 and TRBJ1-1; D remains ambiguous. CDR3 size: 13 residues. Germline V lookup: CDR1 LNHDA, CDR2 SQIVND (reference sequence). With 5 bases removed from V and 0 bases from J, the gap between germline ends came to 7 bases. Here the CDR3 reads CASSLRVNTEAFF. The CDR3 DNA reads TGTGCCAGTAGTTTACGGGTGAACACTGAAGCTTTCTTT.

In its sample, this clone was seen a few times. The DNA for the CDR3 is TGTGCCAGCACGTTCATCCAGGGAATGAACACTGAAGCTTTCTTT. This codes for CASTFIQGMNTEAFF. V gene TRBV2 combines with J gene TRBJ1-1; D possibly corresponds to TRBD1 (5 bases). Germline V gene data show CDR1 as SNHLY and CDR2 as FYNNEI. Trimming took off 7 bases at V and 0 bases at J, with 15 bases between the two ends. This CDR3 comprises 15 residues.

This chain uses TRBV27 with TRBJ1-1; D perhaps matches TRBD1 (5 bases). Germline V CDR1 and CDR2: MNHEY, SMNVEV (reference sequence). This CDR3 region has 18 residues. The V end lost 0 bases, the J end lost 1 base, and 18 bases lay between the germline ends. The CDR3 DNA sequence: TGTGCCAGCAGTTTATCGTTGGGAGGGAGGGGACCGAACACTGAAGCTTTCTTT. Protein product: CASSLSLGGRGPNTEAFF.

The genes are TRBV18 and TRBJ1-6, with 7 bases lining up with TRBD1. Trimming at V came to 2 bases and at J to 5 bases, leaving 3 bases not matched to a gene. CDR1 is KGHSH, CDR2 LQKENI, per germline. CDR3 length equals 15 residues. The CDR3 spells CASSPAGTDNSPLHF. As DNA, the CDR3 is TGTGCCAGCTCACCAGCCGGGACAGATAATTCACCCCTCCACTTT. Full variable domain (outside the CDR3, taken from reference TRBV18 and TRBJ1-6): NAGVMQNPRHLVRRRGQEARLRCSPMKGHSHVYWYRQLPEEGLKFMVYLQKENIIDESGMPKERFSAEFPKEGPSILRIQQVVRGDSAAYFCASSPAGTDNSPLHFGNGTRLTVT.

V gene TRBV9 combines with J gene TRBJ2-7; D perhaps matches TRBD1 (6 bases). Trimming took off 4 bases at V and 4 bases at J, with 15 bases between the two ends. The CDR3 length is 14 residues. CDR1 is SGDLS and CDR2 is YYNGEE in the germline V gene. The CDR3 DNA reads TGTGCCAGCAGCCCCCCCAGGGGCGAATACGAGCAGTACTTC. Residues: CASSPPRGEYEQYF.

This chain joins TRBV2 and TRBJ2-1; weak D call: TRBD2 (6 bases). Deletions cut 6 bases from V and 7 bases from J, with 10 bases between. In germline, CDR1 is SNHLY, CDR2 FYNNEI. The CDR3 runs 12 residues. The chain's CDR3 is CASRGEANEQFF. CDR3 in DNA: TGTGCCAGCAGGGGGGAGGCTAATGAGCAGTTCTTC.

V gene TRBV28 combines with J gene TRBJ1-6, with D possibly being TRBD1 (5 bases). The CDR3 length is 14 residues. V lost 3 bases to trimming and J lost 3 bases, with 6 bases between them. Germline V lookup: CDR1 MDHEN, CDR2 SYDVKM. The CDR3: CASSLGGYNSPLHF. The CDR3 nucleotides are TGTGCCAGCAGTTTGGGGGGCTATAATTCACCCCTCCACTTT.

The genes are TRBV29-1 and TRBJ1-2; TRBD1 matches 8 bases. V was pared by 5 bases and J by 7 bases, with 9 bases of the junction left unmatched. From germline, CDR1 is SQVTM and CDR2 ANQGSEA. The CDR3 extends over 13 amino acids. The CDR3 loop reads CSVIKGQGRGYTF. DNA of the CDR3: TGCAGCGTTATAAAAGGACAGGGCCGTGGCTACACCTTC.